The source of this TCR beta chain is a study of T cell repertoires in cytomegalovirus infection. Study overall: As its CMV epitopes, the study selected recently identified HLA-C-restricted and well-studied HLA-B-restricted targets. Overall study results and limits: Clonotype analysis showed dominance of the ex vivo response by HLA-C-restricted CMV-specific TCR beta clonotypes. CMV carriers with the relevant HLA were identified by cumulative public TCR beta family frequency.

Note on this clonotype: The antigen is not known.

TCRdb redid the calling of the reads with MiXCR, one entry per CDR3 protein. The sample lists about 160,000 distinct CDR3 sequences; approximately 21% were seen once. The CDR3 spans 15 residues. Germline trimming cut 2 bases from V and 8 bases from J; bases unmatched to any gene: 7. CDR1 is SGHTA, CDR2 FQGNSA, per germline. The chain carries TRBV7-2 and TRBJ1-4; 8 nucleotides align to TRBD1. This clonotype originated in a human donor in good health (CMV status not recorded). Some clones in this sample may be carry-over from other donors' samples. The sequenced sample was CD8+ T cells from cultured PBMCs, obtained from culture after CMV antigen stimulation. CDR3 sequence (DNA): TGTGCCAGCAGCTTAAGTGGGACAGGCCTGGAAAAACTGTTTTTT. It codes for CASSLSGTGLEKLFF.